This TCR beta chain comes out of a study of blood T cell repertoires in COVID-19. At the level of the study: The cDNA or gDNA used as material had been derived from T cells, B-cell-depleted T cells, or PBMCs.

Germline assignment: CDR1 SGHDT and CDR2 YYEEEE. The CDR3 runs 15 residues. J lost 2 bases, V lost 4 bases, and 2 bases had no gene match. The method was immunoSEQ multiplex PCR; TCRdb's version includes in-frame clones alone and lacks a portion of them. The sample has 100,000 to 150,000 clones; about nine tenths are singletons. What was sequenced was peripheral blood. The TCR was taken from a woman in her seventies with COVID-19, enrolled during active disease. The chain links TRBV5-6 to TRBJ2-3; TRBD2 agrees at 12 bases. CDR3 in DNA: TGTGCCAGCAGCACTAGCGGGGGGAACACAGATACGCAGTATTTT. As protein: CASSTSGGNTDTQYF.